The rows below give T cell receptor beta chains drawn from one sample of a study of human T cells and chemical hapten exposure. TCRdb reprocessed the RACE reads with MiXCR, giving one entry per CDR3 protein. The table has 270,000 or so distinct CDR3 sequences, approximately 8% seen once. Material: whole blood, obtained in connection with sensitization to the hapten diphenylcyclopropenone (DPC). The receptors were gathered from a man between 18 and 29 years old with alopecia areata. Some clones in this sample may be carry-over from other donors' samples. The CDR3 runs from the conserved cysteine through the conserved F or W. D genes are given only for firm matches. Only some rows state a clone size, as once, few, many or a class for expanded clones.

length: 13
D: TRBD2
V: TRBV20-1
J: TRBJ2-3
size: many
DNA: TGCAGTGCTTACGGGGGGGGCTCAGATACGCAGTATTTT
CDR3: CSAYGGGSDTQYF

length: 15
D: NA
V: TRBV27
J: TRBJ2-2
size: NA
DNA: TGTGCCAGTCGATCCGGACTGAGCAACACCGGGGAGCTGTTTTTT
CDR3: CASRSGLSNTGELFF

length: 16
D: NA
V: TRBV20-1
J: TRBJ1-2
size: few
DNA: TGCAGTGCTAGAGATTTGGAGAACGTGGGGCTCTATGGCTACACCTTC
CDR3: CSARDLENVGLYGYTF

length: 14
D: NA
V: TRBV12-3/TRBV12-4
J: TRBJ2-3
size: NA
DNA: TGTGCCAGCAGTTTTGGGACACATACAGATACGCAGTATTTT
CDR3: CASSFGTHTDTQYF

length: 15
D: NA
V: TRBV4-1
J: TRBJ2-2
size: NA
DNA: TGCGCCAGCAGCGAAAGCAGGACTAACACCGGGGAGCTGTTTTTT
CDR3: CASSESRTNTGELFF

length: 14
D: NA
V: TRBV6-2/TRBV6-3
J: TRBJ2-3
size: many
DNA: TGTGCCAGCAGTTACTCACATAACACAGATACGCAGTATTTT
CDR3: CASSYSHNTDTQYF

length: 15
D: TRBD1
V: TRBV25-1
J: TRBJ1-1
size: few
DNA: TGTGCCAGCAGTGATACCGGGACAGTGACCACTGAAGCTTTCTTT
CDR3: CASSDTGTVTTEAFF

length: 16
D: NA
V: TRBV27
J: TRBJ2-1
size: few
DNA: TGTGCCAGCAGTTTACCCGGGGACTCCTCCTACAATGAGCAGTTCTTC
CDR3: CASSLPGDSSYNEQFF

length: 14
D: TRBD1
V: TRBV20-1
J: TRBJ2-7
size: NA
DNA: TGCAGTGCTGACCGGGACAGGTTGACCTACGAGCAGTACTTC
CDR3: CSADRDRLTYEQYF

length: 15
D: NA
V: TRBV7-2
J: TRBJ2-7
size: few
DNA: TGTGCCAGCAGCTTAGTACTGGGATTAGCCTACGAGCAGTACTTC
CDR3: CASSLVLGLAYEQYF

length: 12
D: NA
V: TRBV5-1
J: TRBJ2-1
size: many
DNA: TGCGCCAGCAGCGACAGGTACAATGAGCAGTTCTTC
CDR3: CASSDRYNEQFF

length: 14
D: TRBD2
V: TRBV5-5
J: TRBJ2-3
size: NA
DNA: TGTGCCAGCAGGAGCGGGGTGAACACAGATACGCAGTATTTT
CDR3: CASRSGVNTDTQYF

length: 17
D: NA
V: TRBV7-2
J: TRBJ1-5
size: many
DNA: TGTGCCAGCAGCTTAGTAGGGGGAGTTCAGCTCAATCAGCCCCAGCATTTT
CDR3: CASSLVGGVQLNQPQHF

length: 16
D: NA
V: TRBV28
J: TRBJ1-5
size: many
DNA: TGTGCCAGTTCGGAGTTGGAGACCGCTTACAATCAGCCCCAGCATTTT
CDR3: CASSELETAYNQPQHF

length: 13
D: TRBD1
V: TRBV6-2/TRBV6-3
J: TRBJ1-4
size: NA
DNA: TGTGCCAGCGAGGACAGGACCAAGGGAAAACTGTTTTTT
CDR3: CASEDRTKGKLFF

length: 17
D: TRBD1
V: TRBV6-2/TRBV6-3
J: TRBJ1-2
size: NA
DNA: TGTGCCAGCAGAGGCCGGGACAGACTTTTTACTAACTATGGCTACACCTTC
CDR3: CASRGRDRLFTNYGYTF

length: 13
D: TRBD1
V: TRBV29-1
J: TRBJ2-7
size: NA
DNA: TGCAGCGTCAGGACAGGGAATCGCTACGAGCAGTACTTC
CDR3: CSVRTGNRYEQYF

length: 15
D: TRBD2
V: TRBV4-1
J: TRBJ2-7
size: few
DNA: TGCGCCAGCAAGAAGACTAGCGGGGGGCTTTCCGAGCAGTACTTC
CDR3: CASKKTSGGLSEQYF

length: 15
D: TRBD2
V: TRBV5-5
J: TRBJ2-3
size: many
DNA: TGTGCCAGCAGCCGGGGACTAGCGGACGCAGATACGCAGTATTTT
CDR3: CASSRGLADADTQYF

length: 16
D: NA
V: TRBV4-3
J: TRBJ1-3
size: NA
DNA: TGCGCCAGCAGCCAAGATTCCGGGAGCTCTGGAAACACCATATATTTT
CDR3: CASSQDSGSSGNTIYF

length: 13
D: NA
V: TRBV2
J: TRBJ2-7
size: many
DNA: TGTGCCAGCAGTGAAAACAGGGAGTACGAGCAGTACTTC
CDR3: CASSENREYEQYF

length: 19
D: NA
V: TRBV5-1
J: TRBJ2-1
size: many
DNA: TGCGCCAGCAGCTTGTCGCGTAACCGGAATTATAGCTCCTACAATGAGCAGTTCTTC
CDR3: CASSLSRNRNYSSYNEQFF

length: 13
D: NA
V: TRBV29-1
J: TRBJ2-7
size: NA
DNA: TGCAGCACCCATAGGCGGAGCACCTACGAGCAGTACTTC
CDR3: CSTHRRSTYEQYF